This T cell receptor beta chain was sequenced for a study of glioma-infiltrating T cells. The V end lost 5 bases, the J end lost 2 bases, and 17 bases lay between the germline ends. This CDR3 is built from 16 residues. CDR1 is SEHNR and CDR2 is FQNEAQ in the germline V gene (reference sequence). Amplification of TCR alpha and beta CDR3 regions from RNA used iRepertoire nested multiplex PCR. Via MiXCR, TCRdb re-called the multiplex PCR reads, giving one row per CDR3 protein. Here the sample spans 300,000 to 450,000 distinct CDR3 sequences, 41% being singletons. This chain links TRBV7-9 with TRBJ2-3; D unresolved. The sample taken for sequencing was glioma tissue, nonneoplastic brain tissue, or PBMCs (not recorded which). This receptor was identified in a human donor with low-grade glioma or glioblastoma, undergoing nonglioma brain surgery, or in good health (not recorded which). The DNA of the CDR3 is TGTGCCAGCAGCACCCTCTGGAGCACACCCACAGATACGCAGTATTTT. This encodes CASSTLWSTPTDTQYF.